This T cell receptor (beta chain) is drawn from a study of T cell repertoires in cytomegalovirus infection. Study-level background: Indications of both CMV infection and matching HLA type were provided by public TCR beta signatures.

This CDR3 has 15 residues. CDR1 is MNHNS, CDR2 SASEGT, per germline. Trimming took 7 bases from V and 3 from J; bases not matched to a gene: 5. TCRdb reprocessed the reads via MiXCR and lists one record per CDR3 protein. This sample yields approximately 240,000 distinct CDR3 sequences, of which approximately 13% are seen a single time; 1.5% to 2% belongs to the top ten. This clonotype appeared a few times. The chain links TRBV6-1 to TRBJ2-1, with TRBD2 identical over 11 bases. Sequencing was carried out using PBMCs. The sequence came from a human donor in good health (CMV status not recorded). Some clones in this sample may be carry-over from other donors' samples. Here the CDR3 DNA reads TGTGCCAGCATTTCCACTAGCGGGGGCTACAATGAGCAGTTCTTC. It translates to CASISTSGGYNEQFF.